The rows below give T cell receptor beta chains drawn from one sample of a study of cytomegalovirus exposure and HLA in healthy donors. Here immunoSEQ multiplex PCR was the method, and the copy in TCRdb shows in-frame clones only, minus some. The sample consists of some 140,000 clones, about 80% of them appearing once. Sequences were obtained from PBMCs. These receptors came from a man aged 30 to 45 in good health and CMV-seropositive. The CDR3 runs from the conserved cysteine through the conserved F or W. Clone size is stated in some rows and not others, as once, few, many or a class when expanded.

cdr3_aa,clone_size,v_call,j_call
CASSPPGTKANYGYTF,NA,TRBV28,TRBJ1-2
CSARTSGKQFF,NA,TRBV20-1,TRBJ2-1
CASSPRDRGGDQPQHF,NA,TRBV18,TRBJ1-5
CASSASGTGRNEQFF,few,TRBV7-6,TRBJ2-1
CASSQSKSYEQYF,NA,TRBV23-1,TRBJ2-7
CASSFRFGELFF,NA,TRBV7-3,TRBJ2-2
CASSLGGIQETQYF,NA,TRBV7-8,TRBJ2-5
CAISRLAGVQDEQFF,NA,TRBV10-3,TRBJ2-1
CASSAGRGSGNTIYF,NA,TRBV9,TRBJ1-3
CASSDGQGSNQPQHF,NA,TRBV25-1,TRBJ1-5
CASRSGSYEQYF,NA,TRBV28,TRBJ2-7
CASSLGTGRVLAQYF,NA,TRBV5-6,TRBJ2-5
CAISYSLGQGTGEQYF,once,TRBV10-3,TRBJ2-7
CASTLTSGKSDTQYF,NA,TRBV5-4,TRBJ2-3
CASSDDRNTEAFF,NA,TRBV6-1,TRBJ1-1
CASKLAGNTEAFF,NA,TRBV19,TRBJ1-1
CAISDGTNNEQFF,once,TRBV10-3,TRBJ2-1
CASSNYAVRGEAFF,NA,TRBV7-9,TRBJ1-1
CASSFGAQETQYF,once,TRBV7-2,TRBJ2-5
CAPKGLAGDADTQYF,NA,TRBV2,TRBJ2-3
CASSFWTPPYEQYF,NA,TRBV5-6,TRBJ2-7
CASSLEQDAYGCTF,NA,TRBV7-9,TRBJ1-2
CASSSTGSGNQPQHF,NA,TRBV5-6,TRBJ1-5
CASSIDKNNQPQHF,NA,TRBV19,TRBJ1-5
CASSLDGQYLNEQFF,NA,TRBV5-1,TRBJ2-1
CASSLALAGPTDTQYF,NA,TRBV5-1,TRBJ2-3
CSVESEEGNYGYTF,NA,TRBV29-1,TRBJ1-2
CSSSFADRGNEKLFF,NA,TRBV7-9,TRBJ1-4
CASSMGLINYGYTF,NA,TRBV19,TRBJ1-2
CASSTESGRGNEQYF,NA,TRBV7-2,TRBJ2-7
CASSGRTAASTDTQYF,once,TRBV9,TRBJ2-3
CASSPNGLVTDTQYF,few,TRBV28,TRBJ2-3
CASSLAGRGQDTEAFF,NA,TRBV28,TRBJ1-1
CASSLPPSEVTGTEAFF,NA,TRBV7-9,TRBJ1-1
CASSDSNEQFF,NA,TRBV7-9,TRBJ2-1
CASSLGSPSDTQYF,NA,TRBV28,TRBJ2-3
CASSFRRSYNEQFF,NA,TRBV2,TRBJ2-1
CATTQQGRTEAFF,NA,TRBV6-1,TRBJ1-1
CASSADRATNEKLFF,NA,TRBV14,TRBJ1-4
CASSPSERTSTDTQYF,few,TRBV18,TRBJ2-3
CASSGDGTGYTEAFF,NA,TRBV5-1,TRBJ1-1
CATGTGATYEQYF,NA,TRBV2,TRBJ2-7
CASSLSGSTDTQYF,NA,TRBV7-9,TRBJ2-3
CASSLELAGGETQYF,NA,TRBV7-9,TRBJ2-5
CASSVTGLAYEQYF,once,TRBV9,TRBJ2-7
CSVEDRGGTQYF,NA,TRBV29-1,TRBJ2-5
CSVEGGLAGSTDTQYF,NA,TRBV29-1,TRBJ2-3
CASSLGQLNTEAFF,NA,TRBV28,TRBJ1-1
CASSFPGTPDQETQYF,NA,TRBV28,TRBJ2-5
CASSVTRQLYSNQPQHF,NA,TRBV6-1,TRBJ1-5